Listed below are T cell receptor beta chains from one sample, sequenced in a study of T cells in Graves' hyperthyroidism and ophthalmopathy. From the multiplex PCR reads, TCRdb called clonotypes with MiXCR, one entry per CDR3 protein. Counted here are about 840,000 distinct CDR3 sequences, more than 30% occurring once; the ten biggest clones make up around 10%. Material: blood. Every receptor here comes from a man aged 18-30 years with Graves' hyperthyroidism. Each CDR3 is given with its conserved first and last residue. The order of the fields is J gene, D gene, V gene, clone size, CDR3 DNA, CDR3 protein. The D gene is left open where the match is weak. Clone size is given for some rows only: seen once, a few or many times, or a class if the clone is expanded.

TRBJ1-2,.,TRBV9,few,TGTGCCAGCAGCGCGCCGCCTCAGGGTGACCCTAACTATGGCTACACCTTC,CASSAPPQGDPNYGYTF
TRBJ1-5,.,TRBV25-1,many,TGTGCCAGCAGTGCACCAGGGTTTTATCAGCCCCAGCATTTT,CASSAPGFYQPQHF
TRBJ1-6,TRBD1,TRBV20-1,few,TGCAGTGCTAGGGGTCCGGGACAGGGGTCGTCACCCCTCCACTTT,CSARGPGQGSSPLHF
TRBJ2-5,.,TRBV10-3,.,TGTGCCACCGTCGGGGCAACTAAAGAGACCCAGTACTTC,CATVGATKETQYF
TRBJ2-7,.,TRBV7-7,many,TGTGCTAGCAGCGCAGCCCCTTCCTACGAGCAGTACTTC,CASSAAPSYEQYF
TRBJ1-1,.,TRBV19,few,TGTGCCAGTAAGATGGGGGCCTTAGGCACTGAAGCTTTCTTT,CASKMGALGTEAFF
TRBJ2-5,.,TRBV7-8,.,TGTGCCAGCAGCTTAGATTCGGGGGTAGGGGCCGTGACCCAGTACTTC,CASSLDSGVGAVTQYF
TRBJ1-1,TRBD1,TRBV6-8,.,TGTGCCAGCAGTTCAGGGGGGACACGGGACGCTGAAGCTTTCTTT,CASSSGGTRDAEAFF
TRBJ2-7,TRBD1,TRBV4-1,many,TGTGCCAGCAGCCCGTGGGACAGGGGTTACGAGCAGTACTTC,CASSPWDRGYEQYF
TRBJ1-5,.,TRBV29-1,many,TGCAGCGTTGATTGCGGTAATCAGCCCCAGCATTTT,CSVDCGNQPQHF
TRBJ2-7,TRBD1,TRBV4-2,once,TGTGCCAGCAGCCAGACAGGGAAGTTCTCCTACGAGCAGTACTTC,CASSQTGKFSYEQYF
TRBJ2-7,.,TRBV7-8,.,TGTGCCAGCAGCTTGAACAGGGCCCAAAGATCCTACGAGCAGTACTTC,CASSLNRAQRSYEQYF
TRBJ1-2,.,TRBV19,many,TGTGCCAGCAAACACAGCACACCTAACTATGGCTACACCTTC,CASKHSTPNYGYTF
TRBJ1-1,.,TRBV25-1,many,TGTGCCAGCAGTGAATTCTTCGGGAAGACTGAAGCTTTCTTT,CASSEFFGKTEAFF
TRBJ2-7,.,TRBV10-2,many,TGCGCCAGTTTGAGTGTTATGGGGTTCGAGCAGTACTTC,CASLSVMGFEQYF
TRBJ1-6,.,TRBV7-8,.,TGTGCCAGCAGCTTAGTTGTCTCCTATAATTCACCCCTCCACTTT,CASSLVVSYNSPLHF
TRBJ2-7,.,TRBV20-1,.,TGCAGTGCTAAGGAGACCTACGAGCAGTACTTC,CSAKETYEQYF
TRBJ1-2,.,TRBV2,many,TGTGCCAGCAGTGATTCGGGCTATGGCTACACCTTC,CASSDSGYGYTF
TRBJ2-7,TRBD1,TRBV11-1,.,TGTGCCAGCAGCTTTGACAGGGCCCGTCGAGAGCAGTACTTC,CASSFDRARREQYF
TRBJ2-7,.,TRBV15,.,TGTGCCACCAGCAGAGGGGGCGAGGGGAGTCCCTACGAGCAGTACTTC,CATSRGGEGSPYEQYF
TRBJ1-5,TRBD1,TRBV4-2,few,TGTGCCAGCAGCCAAGGGACAGGGGGCTCTAGCAATCAGCCCCAGCATTTT,CASSQGTGGSSNQPQHF
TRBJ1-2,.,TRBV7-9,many,TGTGCCAGCAGCGTTCAGGGGAATAACTATGGCTACACCTTC,CASSVQGNNYGYTF
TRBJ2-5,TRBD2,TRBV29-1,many,TGCAGCTTATGGACTAGCGAAGAGACCCAGTACTTC,CSLWTSEETQYF
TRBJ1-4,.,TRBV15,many,TGTGCCACCAGCGAAGAGGGGTCTAATGAAAAACTGTTTTTT,CATSEEGSNEKLFF
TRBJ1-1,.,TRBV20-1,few,TGCAGTGCTAGGAAGGGGTGCACTGAAGCTTTCTTT,CSARKGCTEAFF
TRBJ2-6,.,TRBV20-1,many,TGCAGTGCCCACAGGGCTGGGGCCAACGTCCTGACTTTC,CSAHRAGANVLTF
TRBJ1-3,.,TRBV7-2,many,TGTGCCAGCAGCCAATGGGGGGGGGACGGTTCTGGAAACACCATATATTTT,CASSQWGGDGSGNTIYF
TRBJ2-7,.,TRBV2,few,TGTGCCAGCAAAAGGGAGAGCTCCTACGAGCAGTACTTC,CASKRESSYEQYF
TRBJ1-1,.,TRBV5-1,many,TGCGCCAGCAGCTTGGTTCGGGGTTCGTCTGAAGCTTTCTTT,CASSLVRGSSEAFF
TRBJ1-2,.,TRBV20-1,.,TGCAGTGCTACTCATGGACCCGGGGCAGGCTACACCTTC,CSATHGPGAGYTF
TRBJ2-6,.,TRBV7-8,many,TGTGCCAGCAGCTCTACAGGAACTGGGGCCAACGTCCTGACTTTC,CASSSTGTGANVLTF
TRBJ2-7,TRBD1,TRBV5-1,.,TGCGCCAGCAGCCACGGACAGGGGGCCCTCTACGAGCAGTACTTC,CASSHGQGALYEQYF
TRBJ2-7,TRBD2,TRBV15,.,TGTGCCACTCGGACTAGCGGGAGCTACGAGCAGTACTTC,CATRTSGSYEQYF
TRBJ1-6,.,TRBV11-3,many,TGTGCCAGCAGCTTCGGCTATGCGAATTCACCCCTCCACTTT,CASSFGYANSPLHF
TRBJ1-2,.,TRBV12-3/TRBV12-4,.,TGTGCTAGTGCCAGGGAACAGGGAGGCTACACCTTC,CASAREQGGYTF
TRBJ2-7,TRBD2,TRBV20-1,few,TGCAGTGCTAGAGATCCTAGCGGGGGTTACGAGCAGTACTTC,CSARDPSGGYEQYF
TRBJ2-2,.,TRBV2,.,TGTGCCAGCGAGGTCCTAAACAGGGAGGACACCGGGGAGCTGTTTTTT,CASEVLNREDTGELFF
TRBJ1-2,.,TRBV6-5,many,TGTGCCAGCAGTCATTCGGAACCCCGGGGCTACACCTTC,CASSHSEPRGYTF
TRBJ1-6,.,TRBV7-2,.,TGTGCCAGCAGCTCCCTTTGGGTATCTCTCCTCCACTTT,CASSSLWVSLLHF
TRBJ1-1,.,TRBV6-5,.,TGTGCCAGCAGTTACAGGGGGGAAAGCACTGAAGCTTTCTTT,CASSYRGESTEAFF
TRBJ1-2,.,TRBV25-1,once,TGTGCCAGCAGTGCCTACAGGTCGTATGATGGCTACACCTTC,CASSAYRSYDGYTF
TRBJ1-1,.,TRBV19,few,TGTGCCAGTATGTGGCACCTGAACACTGAAGCTTTCTTT,CASMWHLNTEAFF
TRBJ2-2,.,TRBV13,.,TGTGCCAGCGGCACCTCGAACACCGGGGAGCTGTTTTTT,CASGTSNTGELFF
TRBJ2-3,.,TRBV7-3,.,TGTGCCAGCAGCCCCCTGGGGGGCGGGAAGTCAGATACGCAGTATTTT,CASSPLGGGKSDTQYF
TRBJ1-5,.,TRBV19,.,TGTGCCAGTAGTATGCCACAGCATTTT,CASSMPQHF
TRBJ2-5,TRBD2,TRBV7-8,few,TGTGCCAGCAGCCAGGGAGGTGGCGGGGGGATGGAGACCCAGTACTTC,CASSQGGGGGMETQYF
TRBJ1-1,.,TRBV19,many,TGCGCCAGCAGGGACGGTGGGAACACTGAAGCTTTCTTT,CASRDGGNTEAFF
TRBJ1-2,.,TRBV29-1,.,TGCAGCGGGGGTCGGTGTGCAGTTGGCTACACCTTC,CSGGRCAVGYTF
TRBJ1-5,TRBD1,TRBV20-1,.,TGCAGTGAACAGGGGAATCAGCCCCAGCATTTT,CSEQGNQPQHF
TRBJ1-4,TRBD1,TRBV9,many,TGTGCCAGCAGCGTAGAGGGGACAGGGGATGAAAAACTGTTTTTT,CASSVEGTGDEKLFF